This T cell receptor beta chain was sequenced during a study of T cells in Graves' hyperthyroidism and ophthalmopathy. Study background: The authors collected peripheral blood at initial diagnosis, before any treatment. Study-level results: Separating ophthalmopathy from stable hyperthyroidism was achieved by a 13 V-J model.

The CDR3 extends over 16 amino acids. The germline gives CDR1 SNHLY, CDR2 FYNNEI. The V gene lost 5 bases and the J gene lost 0 bases, with 14 bases spanning the gap. PBMCs were derived from 7.5 to 10 ml fresh peripheral blood. This clonotype was detected many times. Its antigen is not identified. RNA transcripts yielded amplified TCR beta CDR3 regions. The primer set for the first-round RT-PCR of the TCR CDR3 was HTBI. One entry per CDR3 protein results from TCRdb running MiXCR on the multiplex PCR reads. The table lists about 380,000 distinct CDR3 sequences, less than 20% of them singletons, with around two fifths in the top ten.

This TCR came from a young man with Graves' ophthalmopathy. The chain is built from TRBV2 and TRBJ1-5, with D tentatively TRBD1 (6 bases). Sequenced: blood. CDR3: CASSLTGGYSNQPQHF. CDR3 sequence (DNA): TGTGCCAGCAGTCTGACAGGCGGATATAGCAATCAGCCCCAGCATTTT.